These 29 T cell receptor beta chains share one sample of origin, sequenced in a study of Ad26.COV2.S vaccination and SARS-CoV-2 variants. Profiled with immunoSEQ multiplex PCR; TCRdb holds only in-frame clones, not every one. The sample shows 350,000 to 400,000 clones, around nine tenths of them seen only once. Treatment here: around 19 received Ad26.COV2.S at low or high dose, single or two shots; several received placebo; per-sample allocation not given. The samples date from day 63 after the first vaccine or placebo injection. The specimen comprised peripheral blood, sampled in a trial of Ad26.COV2.S vaccine versus placebo. These receptor sequences come from a person aged 18 to 59 who received the Ad26.COV2.S COVID-19 vaccine or a placebo.

The chain uses TRBV29-1 and TRBJ1-1; TRBD1 might be the D (5 bases). Looked up from germline, CDR1 is SQVTM and CDR2 is ANQGSEA. V was cut by 4 bases and J by 1 base, with 16 bases left in between. This CDR3 comprises 15 residues. In DNA, the CDR3 is TGCAGCGTTGTAAGGTGGGGCCTTTCGAACACTGAAGCTTTCTTT. Amino acids: CSVVRWGLSNTEAFF.

The rearrangement joins TRBV30 to TRBJ1-6, with D tentatively TRBD1 (6 bases). The CDR3 extends over 15 amino acids. Germline CDR1 GTSNPN, CDR2 SVGIG (reference sequence). Between the trimmed V and J ends, which lost 3 bases and 5 bases, there was a span of 14 bases. CDR3 in DNA: TGTGCCTGGAGCAGAGGGGGTTCTGATAATTCACCCCTCCACTTT. Encoded protein: CAWSRGGSDNSPLHF. Full variable domain (missing parts from reference TRBV30 and TRBJ1-6): SQTIHQWPATLVQPVGSPLSLECTVEGTSNPNLYWYRQAAGRGLQLLFYSVGIGQISSEVPQNLSASRPQDRQFILSSKKLLLSDSGFYLCAWSRGGSDNSPLHFGNGTRLTVT.

CDR3 DNA: TGTGCCAGCAGCCACGGGACTAGCGGCATGCAGTACTTC. Protein: CASSHGTSGMQYF. V gene TRBV11-3 combines with J gene TRBJ2-7; 11 positions match TRBD2. This CDR3 comprises 13 residues. Germline lookup yields CDR1 SGHNT and CDR2 YENEEA. J lost 9 bases, V lost 5 bases, and 6 bases had no gene match.

The V gene is TRBV30, the J gene TRBJ1-1; TRBD1 matches at 10 bases. Germline V gives CDR1 GTSNPN, CDR2 SVGIG (reference sequence). This CDR3 region has 15 residues. The V segment lost 2 bases and the J segment 9 bases; nucleotides outside the gene matches: 12. CDR3 in DNA: TGTGCCTGGAGTCCAACGGGATGGGACAGGGGCAAAGCTTTCTTT. Its translation: CAWSPTGWDRGKAFF.

The V call is TRBV28, the J call TRBJ1-2; no clear D gene. CDR3 length: 14 amino acids. Looked up from germline, CDR1 is MDHEN and CDR2 is SYDVKM. Deletions cut 3 bases from V and 0 bases from J, with 8 bases between. The CDR3 DNA reads TGTGCCAGCAGTTTTAGGCAGTCTAACTATGGCTACACCTTC. Its translation is CASSFRQSNYGYTF.

CDR3 in DNA: TGTGCCAGCAGCTTGGGGGGTAGTAGCACAGATACGCAGTATTTT. This codes for CASSLGGSSTDTQYF. The chain recombines TRBV5-6 with TRBJ2-3, with no clear D. Trimming pared 0 bases from V and 0 bases from J, leaving 8 bases between. Germline V gene sequence: CDR1 SGHDT, CDR2 YYEEEE. The CDR3 is made up of 15 amino acids. The full variable domain, with the rest looked up from reference TRBV5-6 and TRBJ2-3, is DAGVTQSPTHLIKTRGQQVTLRCSPKSGHDTVSWYQQALGQGPQFIFQYYEEEERQRGNFPDRFSGHQFPNYSSELNVNALLLGDSALYLCASSLGGSSTDTQYFGPGTRLTVL.

CDR3 loop: CASRDGGGFNQPQHF. DNA for the CDR3: TGTGCCAGCAGGGACGGGGGGGGATTCAATCAGCCCCAGCATTTT. The chain combines TRBV6-5 with TRBJ1-5; a weak D match, TRBD1 (5 bases). The V gene's germline CDR1 is MNHEY and CDR2 SVGAGI. Trimming cost V 6 bases and J 3 bases, with 15 bases left between them. The CDR3 is 15 residues long.

This chain uses TRBV30 with TRBJ2-1; the D gene is possibly TRBD2 (5 bases). V lost 2 bases and J lost 5, with 10 bases in between. The germline V gene encodes CDR1 GTSNPN and CDR2 SVGIG (reference sequence). There are 13 residues in the CDR3. CDR3 protein: CAWSSTRDNEQFF. The CDR3 DNA sequence: TGTGCCTGGAGTTCAACTAGGGACAATGAGCAGTTCTTC.

The J gene is TRBJ1-2, the V gene TRBV28, with TRBD1 matching 8 bases. Trimming removed 1 base from V and 0 bases from J; junction bases left unmatched: 13. The CDR3 covers 19 residues. From germline, CDR1 is MDHEN and CDR2 SYDVKM. CDR3 in DNA: TGTGCCAGCAGTTTATTATCGCCGGACAGGGCGGCAGCTAACTATGGCTACACCTTC. Its protein is CASSLLSPDRAAANYGYTF.

The chain employs TRBV6-5 and TRBJ2-3; 8 positions match TRBD1. Trimming cost V 7 bases and J 4 bases; bases outside gene matches: 4. Germline CDR1 MNHEY, CDR2 SVGAGI. CDR3 size: 13 residues. The CDR3 here is CASTKQGADTQYF. In DNA form, the CDR3 reads TGTGCCAGCACTAAACAGGGGGCAGATACGCAGTATTTT.

The count of this clone is one. The chain couples TRBV27 to TRBJ1-1; D remains unclear. Trimming left V 5 bases short and J 11 bases short, with 6 bases between. Germline assignment: CDR1 MNHEY and CDR2 SMNVEV (reference sequence). The CDR3 totals 9 residues. The CDR3: CASSTVAFF. The CDR3 DNA follows: TGTGCCAGCAGTACGGTCGCTTTCTTT.

In nucleotides, the CDR3 is TGTGCCAGCAGCGAACAGAATCAGCCCCAGCATTTT. Translated, it gives CASSEQNQPQHF. The J gene is TRBJ1-5, the V gene TRBV7-9; D is ambiguous. V was trimmed by 5 bases and J by 4 bases, leaving 6 bases between them. Germline V gene lookup returns CDR1 SEHNR and CDR2 FQNEAQ (reference sequence). CDR3 length: 12 amino acids.

V usage is TRBV28 and J usage is TRBJ1-1; TRBD1 agrees at 8 bases. This CDR3 has 14 residues. V was clipped by 4 bases and J by 5 bases; unmatched bases: 6. Germline-derived CDR1 and CDR2 are MDHEN and SYDVKM. CDR3 in DNA: TGTGCCAGCAGTTCGGACAGGGTATGGACTGAAGCTTTCTTT. This gives the protein CASSSDRVWTEAFF.

The rearrangement joins TRBV4-3 to TRBJ1-1; D possibly corresponds to TRBD1 (5 bases). CDR1 and CDR2 (germline): LGHNA, YSLEER. This CDR3 contains 16 residues. V was cut by 0 bases and J by 4 bases, with 15 bases left in between. The CDR3 DNA is TGCGCCAGCAGCCAAGATCATCGGGGTAGGGGCACTGAAGCTTTCTTT. Translating it yields CASSQDHRGRGTEAFF.

The chain links TRBV7-9 to TRBJ2-1; TRBD1 aligns across 10 bases. Trimming removed 1 base from V and 4 bases from J; junction bases left unmatched: 7. This CDR3 comprises 17 residues. Per germline, CDR1 SEHNR and CDR2 FQNEAQ (reference sequence). The CDR3, as DNA: TGTGCCAGCAGCTTAGTGTCCGGACAGGGGGTGTACAATGAGCAGTTCTTC. Translation gives CASSLVSGQGVYNEQFF.

The rearrangement links TRBV28 to TRBJ2-1; 14 bases map to TRBD2. V shed 6 bases, J shed 4 bases, and the junction held 5 bases outside the gene matches. Germline assignment: CDR1 MDHEN and CDR2 SYDVKM. The CDR3 loop spans 16 amino acids. The CDR3, as DNA: TGTGCCAGCAGGACCGGGACTAGCGGGAGTTACAATGAGCAGTTCTTC. Translating gives CASRTGTSGSYNEQFF.

The chain employs TRBV29-1 and TRBJ1-5; 10 bases are a match to TRBD1. The length of the CDR3 is 13 residues. The junction had 1 base not matched to a gene; V was cut back by 4 bases and J by 4 bases. CDR1 is SQVTM and CDR2 is ANQGSEA in the germline V gene. In nucleotides, the CDR3 is TGCAGCGTTGCGGGACAGGGGAATCAGCCCCAGCATTTT. Translation: CSVAGQGNQPQHF. Full variable domain (missing parts from reference TRBV29-1 and TRBJ1-5): SAVISQKPSRDICQRGTSLTIQCQVDSQVTMMFWYRQQPGQSLTLIATANQGSEATYESGFVIDKFPISRPNLTFSTLTVSNMSPEDSSIYLCSVAGQGNQPQHFGDGTRLSIL.

The chain employs TRBV19 and TRBJ2-1; 8 bases map to TRBD2. V lost 9 bases and J lost 0; bases outside the gene matches: 10. This CDR3 is built from 16 residues. Germline V lookup: CDR1 LNHDA, CDR2 SQIVND (reference sequence). The CDR3 reads CASGWTGGYSYNEQFF. CDR3 coding DNA: TGTGCCAGCGGCTGGACGGGAGGGTACTCCTACAATGAGCAGTTCTTC.

This clone showed up just once. CDR3 region: CASSTTEAQYF. CDR3 coding DNA: TGTGCCAGTAGTACAACCGAAGCGCAGTATTTT. V usage is TRBV19 and J usage is TRBJ2-3; the D is unclear. Germline lookup yields CDR1 LNHDA and CDR2 SQIVND (reference sequence). The CDR3 covers 11 residues. V lost 4 bases, J lost 10 bases, and 9 bases lay in between.

The chain couples TRBV6-6 to TRBJ2-5; D unresolved. CDR3 length: 10 residues. Germline-derived CDR1 and CDR2 are MNHNY and SVGAGI (reference sequence). With 2 bases removed from V and 5 bases from J, the gap between germline ends came to 0 bases. This chain's CDR3 is CASSYETQYF. The CDR3 nucleotides read TGTGCCAGCAGTTACGAGACCCAGTACTTC.

The chain is built from TRBV11-3 and TRBJ1-3; 7 nucleotides agree with TRBD1. Germline V gives CDR1 SGHNT, CDR2 YENEEA. The CDR3 is 14 residues long. With V trimmed by 5 bases and J by 1 base, 2 bases remained unmatched. This chain's CDR3 is CASSTQGSGNTIYF. DNA of the CDR3: TGTGCCAGCAGCACACAGGGGTCTGGAAACACCATATATTTT.

The genes are TRBV7-8 and TRBJ2-7; D gene ambiguous. The germline V gene has CDR1 SGHVS and CDR2 FQNEAQ. The V gene lost 1 base and the J gene lost 6 bases, with 10 bases spanning the gap. This CDR3 comprises 13 residues. CDR3 loop: CASSLVGVSEQYF. The DNA of the CDR3 is TGTGCCAGCAGCTTAGTTGGAGTTTCCGAGCAGTACTTC.

V gene TRBV4-1 combines with J gene TRBJ1-2; 9 positions match TRBD1. V was pared by 4 bases and J by 8 bases, with 11 bases of the junction left unmatched. The CDR3 is 15 amino acids. The germline gives CDR1 MGHRA, CDR2 YSYEKL. The CDR3 loop is CASSPKTGGFSGYTF. Here the CDR3 DNA reads TGCGCCAGCAGCCCCAAAACAGGGGGCTTTTCCGGCTACACCTTC.

A word on this clone: Distinct nucleotide sequences in the sample also encode this CDR3. The rearrangement links TRBV5-1 to TRBJ2-2; no clear D. CDR1 is SGHRS, CDR2 YFSETQ, per germline. The CDR3 has 13 residues. Trimming took 4 bases from V and 4 from J, leaving 8 bases between them. CDR3 bases: TGCGCCAGCAGCCCGGGTCCCACCGGGGAGCTGTTTTTT. It translates to CASSPGPTGELFF.

V gene TRBV7-8 combines with J gene TRBJ2-7; 14 nucleotides line up with TRBD2. The CDR3 runs to 16 residues. With V trimmed by 4 bases and J by 1 base, 3 bases remained unmatched. Germline V gene sequence: CDR1 SGHVS, CDR2 FQNEAQ. The CDR3 spells CASSSGTSGSSYEQYF. The CDR3 DNA sequence: TGTGCCAGCAGCTCCGGGACTAGCGGGAGTTCCTACGAGCAGTACTTC.

In the case of this clone: A junction end diverges from the germline sequence, so it may reflect a read error. The gene calls are TRBV7-7 and TRBJ2-2; D gene uncertain. Germline V gene lookup returns CDR1 SSHAT and CDR2 FNYEAQ (reference sequence). This CDR3 comprises 15 residues. Here the CDR3 reads CASSLVESGTGELFF. The DNA of the CDR3 is TGTGCTAGCAGCTTAGTAGAGTCGGGCACCGGGGAGCTGTTTTTT. Filled out from reference TRBV7-7 and TRBJ2-2, the complete variable domain reads GAGVSQSPRYKVTKRGQDVTLRCDPISSHATLYWYQQALGQGPEFLTYFNYEAQPDKSGLPSDRFSAERPEGSISTLTIQRTEQRDSAMYRCASSLVESGTGELFFGEGSRLTVL.

The chain couples TRBV5-1 to TRBJ2-2; D is perhaps TRBD1 (6 bases). Trimming left V 0 bases short and J 6 bases short, with 21 bases between. This CDR3 spans 18 amino acids. Germline values: CDR1 SGHRS, CDR2 YFSETQ. The DNA for the CDR3 is TGCGCCAGCAGCTTGGAAACGTTCTACAGGGTTGAGGCCGGGGAGCTGTTTTTT. Residues: CASSLETFYRVEAGELFF.

The chain carries TRBV20-1 and TRBJ1-1; D is ambiguous. Trimming took 6 bases from V and 3 from J, leaving 8 bases between them. This CDR3 has 11 amino acids. The germline gives CDR1 DFQATT, CDR2 SNEGSKA (reference sequence). Here the CDR3 DNA reads TGCAGTGCGAGCTGGGACACTGAAGCTTTCTTT. This encodes CSASWDTEAFF.

In its sample, this clone was seen a few times. The rearrangement links TRBV6-5 to TRBJ1-5; 7 bases fit TRBD1. Losses at the gene ends were 7 bases for V and 4 bases for J; bases not matched to a gene: 7. CDR1 and CDR2 (germline): MNHEY, SVGAGI. The CDR3 consists of 14 residues. CDR3 nucleotides: TGTGCCAGCACAGTTCGGGACAGTAATCAGCCCCAGCATTTT. It specifies CASTVRDSNQPQHF.